This TCR beta chain was profiled in a study of human T cells and chemical hapten exposure. V shed 0 bases and J 0 bases; nucleotides not matched to a gene: 14. From germline, CDR1 is LNHNV and CDR2 YYDKDF (reference sequence). This CDR3 has 19 amino acids. This clonotype was observed at least ten times. The time point denotes: patch test 3, about 24 weeks after DPC sensitization. As to treatment: therapeutic diphenylcyclopropenone sensitization with weekly scalp DPC. In TCRdb, the RACE reads were re-called with MiXCR into one record per CDR3 protein. The profile covers around 27,000 distinct CDR3 sequences, with approximately 5.8% appearing a single time and 4.5% to 7% taken by the ten largest.

The TCR comes from a young man with alopecia areata. Some clones in this sample may be carry-over from other donors' samples. The sequences come from whole blood, collected in connection with sensitization to the hapten diphenylcyclopropenone (DPC). The chain recombines TRBV15 with TRBJ2-7, with 7 bases aligning to TRBD1. CDR3 DNA sequence: TGTGCCACCAGCAGAGATCGTTTCGGAAAGGGGGCTTTCTCCTACGAGCAGTACTTC. Protein product: CATSRDRFGKGAFSYEQYF.